This T cell receptor beta chain was sequenced during a study of blood T cell repertoires in COVID-19. In the study overall: Spain, Italy and the United States supplied samples that represented acute and convalescent COVID-19.

V lost 3 bases to trimming and J lost 3 bases, with 8 bases between them. This CDR3 has 13 amino acids. The germline V gene has CDR1 SGHAT and CDR2 FQNNGV. Source study methods: From reference gene primer amplification, estimates of nucleated cell counts were derived. Profiled with immunoSEQ multiplex PCR; TCRdb holds only in-frame clones, not every one. V and J calls and clone size are copied from that table; D and trimming were computed from the DNA. The sample carries 70,000 or so clones, 85% to 90% recorded once. This receptor was identified in a man between 65 and 80 years old with active or convalescent COVID-19. Sequences were obtained from peripheral blood. J is TRBJ1-2 and V is TRBV11-2; tentative D call: TRBD1 (6 bases). DNA for the CDR3: TGTGCCAGCAGCTTGGCAGGGGACTATGGCTACACCTTC. This gives the protein CASSLAGDYGYTF.